The next 30 T cell receptor beta chains were all read from a single sample in a study of Ad26.COV2.S vaccination and SARS-CoV-2 variants. The data were produced by immunoSEQ multiplex PCR, yet TCRdb's version contains in-frame clones alone and is incomplete. The sample has 350,000 to 500,000 clones; around 91% are singletons. Treatment reported: roughly 19 received Ad26.COV2.S at low or high dose, single or two shots; about 5 received placebo; per-sample allocation not given. Vaccine and placebo recipients were sampled on day 63 after the first injection. Sequences were derived from peripheral blood, sampled in a trial of Ad26.COV2.S vaccine versus placebo. The receptors were gathered from a person between 18 and 65 years old who received the Ad26.COV2.S COVID-19 vaccine or a placebo.

The rearrangement uses TRBV6-2 or TRBV6-3 and TRBJ2-7, with D unclear. CDR3 size: 15 residues. Germline values: CDR1 MNHEY, CDR2 SVGEGT. The germline V and J ends were trimmed by 2 bases and 1 base, with 12 bases remaining between them. CDR3 DNA: TGTGCCAGCAGTTACCCATCAAGCGTTTCCTACGAGCAGTACTTC. It is translated as CASSYPSSVSYEQYF.

The J gene is TRBJ2-1, the V gene TRBV2; the match to TRBD1 covers 10 bases. V was clipped by 6 bases and J by 0 bases; unmatched bases: 2. The CDR3 is made up of 15 amino acids. Looked up from germline, CDR1 is SNHLY and CDR2 is FYNNEI. The CDR3: CASRRTGGSYNEQFF. The CDR3, as DNA: TGTGCCAGCAGGAGGACAGGGGGCTCCTACAATGAGCAGTTCTTC.

This clone was seen only once. The V and J genes are TRBV13 and TRBJ2-1, with 8 positions matching TRBD2. This CDR3 is 17 amino acids long. Germline-derived CDR1 and CDR2 are PRHDT and FYEKMQ (reference sequence). V was pared by 5 bases and J by 0 bases, with 9 bases of the junction left unmatched. The CDR3, as DNA: TGTGCCAGCAGCCCCAGGACTAGCCCAAGCTCCTACAATGAGCAGTTCTTC. Its translation is CASSPRTSPSSYNEQFF. The complete variable domain, with remaining parts taken from reference TRBV13 and TRBJ2-1, reads AAGVIQSPRHLIKEKRETATLKCYPIPRHDTVYWYQQGPGQDPQFLISFYEKMQSDKGSIPDRFSAQQFSDYHSELNMSSLELGDSALYFCASSPRTSPSSYNEQFFGPGTRLTVL.

As to this clone: Different DNA sequences within this sample yield the same CDR3. The rearrangement uses TRBV7-3 and TRBJ2-2; D not resolved. The CDR3 length is 13 residues. V lost 3 bases and J lost 4, with 6 bases in between. CDR1 is SGHTA, CDR2 FQGTGA, per germline. Here the CDR3 reads CASSFSLTGELFF. DNA of the CDR3: TGTGCCAGCAGCTTTTCCCTCACCGGGGAGCTGTTTTTT.

With regard to this clone: In the same sample, other DNA sequences code for this CDR3. The chain has TRBV28 and TRBJ2-2; 9 bases match TRBD2. Germline loops: CDR1 MDHEN, CDR2 SYDVKM. The CDR3 extends over 14 amino acids. V was clipped by 6 bases and J by 1 base; unmatched bases: 0. The chain's CDR3 is CASRTSGNTGELFF. The CDR3 DNA is TGTGCCAGCAGGACTAGCGGGAACACCGGGGAGCTGTTTTTT.

This sequence joins TRBV9 and TRBJ1-5; 7 nucleotides align to TRBD1. From germline, CDR1 is SGDLS and CDR2 YYNGEE. The V gene end was trimmed by 4 bases and the J gene end by 5 bases; junction bases not matched to a gene: 3. The CDR3 is 13 residues long. The CDR3: CASSKGADQPQHF. CDR3 bases: TGTGCCAGCAGCAAGGGGGCCGATCAGCCCCAGCATTTT.

V usage is TRBV12-2 and J usage is TRBJ1-1; the D call TRBD1 from the table was never checked on the DNA. TRBV12-2 represents a pseudogene. This CDR3 spans 18 amino acids. The CDR3 DNA reads as TGTGCAAGTCGCTTAGCAAACTCGACAGAGAGGCTGAACACTGAAGCTTTCTTT. This encodes CASRLANSTERLNTEAFF.

CDR3 bases: TGTGCCTGGAGTGTAGAGGAGACTGCTAACTATGGCTACACCTTC. As protein: CAWSVEETANYGYTF. The V gene is TRBV30, the J gene TRBJ1-2, with D hard to call. CDR1 and CDR2 from the germline V gene are GTSNPN and SVGIG (reference sequence). The V end lost 0 bases, the J end lost 0 bases, and 11 bases lay between the germline ends. CDR3 size: 15 residues.

The rearrangement uses TRBV19 and TRBJ2-3; TRBD2 agrees at 11 bases. In germline, CDR1 is LNHDA, CDR2 SQIVND (reference sequence). The CDR3 is 17 residues long. V dropped 3 bases and J dropped 4; count of bases not matched to a gene: 9. CDR3 sequence reads: CASSISPLAGGPDTQYF. CDR3 sequence (DNA): TGTGCCAGTAGTATCTCTCCTTTAGCGGGAGGGCCAGATACGCAGTATTTT.

The V call is TRBV5-6, the J call TRBJ2-2; 8 bases are a match to TRBD2. With V trimmed by 1 base and J by 3 bases, 5 bases remained unmatched. The length of the CDR3 is 16 residues. CDR1 is SGHDT, CDR2 YYEEEE, per germline. Written as DNA, the CDR3 is TGTGCCAGCAGCTTGAGGGCGGGAGGAGACACCGGGGAGCTGTTTTTT. Its protein is CASSLRAGGDTGELFF. Drawing the rest from reference TRBV5-6 and TRBJ2-2, the complete variable domain is DAGVTQSPTHLIKTRGQQVTLRCSPKSGHDTVSWYQQALGQGPQFIFQYYEEEERQRGNFPDRFSGHQFPNYSSELNVNALLLGDSALYLCASSLRAGGDTGELFFGEGSRLTVL.

J is TRBJ2-1 and V is TRBV9; D remains ambiguous. V was trimmed by 4 bases and J by 1 base, leaving 12 bases between them. There are 15 residues in the CDR3. CDR1 is SGDLS and CDR2 is YYNGEE in the germline V gene. The CDR3 DNA sequence: TGTGCCAGCAGCCCTCGCGACAAGTCCTACAATGAGCAGTTCTTC. As protein: CASSPRDKSYNEQFF.

The chain joins TRBV3-1 (or the pseudogene TRBV3-2) to TRBJ1-2; no definite D call. CDR3 size: 15 residues. V gave up 1 base and J gave up 0 bases, with 9 bases separating them. Germline values: CDR1 LGHDT, CDR2 YNNKEL (reference sequence). The CDR3 loop reads CASSQGPQTNYGYTF. CDR3 DNA: TGTGCCAGCAGCCAAGGTCCACAAACTAACTATGGCTACACCTTC.

This chain joins TRBV15 and TRBJ1-5; no firm D call. This CDR3 region has 14 residues. V was trimmed by 5 bases and J by 4 bases, leaving 12 bases between them. CDR1 is LNHNV, CDR2 YYDKDF, per germline (reference sequence). The CDR3: CATSERPANQPQHF. The CDR3 DNA follows: TGTGCCACCAGCGAACGGCCAGCTAATCAGCCCCAGCATTTT.

The rearrangement joins TRBV28 to TRBJ2-7; 11 nucleotides line up with TRBD2. The CDR3 runs 15 residues. From germline, CDR1 is MDHEN and CDR2 SYDVKM. J lost 0 bases, V lost 3 bases, and 1 base had no gene match. In nucleotides, the CDR3 is TGTGCCAGCAGTTTCACTAGCGGGAGCTCCTACGAGCAGTACTTC. Amino acids: CASSFTSGSSYEQYF.

The rearrangement links TRBV4-2 to TRBJ1-4, with D unresolved. CDR1 is LGHNA, CDR2 YNFKEQ, per germline. The ends were cut back, 1 base at V and 2 bases at J, with 20 bases in the middle. The CDR3 is 19 residues long. CDR3 sequence: CASSQGVLGVQLTNEKLFF. In DNA, the CDR3 is TGTGCCAGCAGCCAAGGAGTGCTTGGCGTGCAGCTTACTAATGAAAAACTGTTTTTT.

The chain is built from TRBV10-2 and TRBJ1-2; 7 positions agree with TRBD1. CDR3 length: 13 amino acids. The germline V gene has CDR1 WSHSY and CDR2 SAAADI. Unmatched junction bases numbered 3, after V lost 4 bases and J lost 4 bases. The CDR3 protein is CASSGQGTYGYTF. CDR3 DNA sequence: TGCGCCAGCAGTGGACAGGGAACCTATGGCTACACCTTC.

This chain connects TRBV30 to TRBJ2-7, with D possibly called TRBD1 or TRBD2 (5 bases each). V gave up 0 bases and J gave up 3 bases, with 9 bases separating them. There are 13 residues in the CDR3. Germline-derived CDR1 and CDR2 are GTSNPN and SVGIG (reference sequence). This chain's CDR3 is CAWSVGDVYEQYF. The CDR3 DNA sequence: TGTGCCTGGAGTGTGGGGGACGTCTACGAGCAGTACTTC.

The chain links TRBV18 to TRBJ1-3, with D possibly matching TRBD1 (6 bases). CDR1 and CDR2 from the germline V gene are KGHSH and LQKENI. The V gene lost 2 bases and the J gene lost 0 bases, with 11 bases spanning the gap. The CDR3 length is 16 residues. Written as DNA, the CDR3 is TGTGCCAGCTCACCAACGCGGACAGCCTCTGGAAACACCATATATTTT. Translated: CASSPTRTASGNTIYF.

This sequence joins TRBV28 and TRBJ2-2; TRBD2 aligns across 11 bases. Germline CDR1 MDHEN, CDR2 SYDVKM. Trimming cost V 6 bases and J 2 bases; bases outside gene matches: 5. The CDR3 contains 16 residues. CDR3 bases: TGTGCCAGCAGGTTAGCGGGAGGGCCTAACACCGGGGAGCTGTTTTTT. Encoded protein: CASRLAGGPNTGELFF.

The V gene is TRBV2, the J gene TRBJ1-4; D not certain. With 5 bases removed from V and 3 bases from J, the gap between germline ends came to 7 bases. The CDR3 covers 13 residues. Looked up from germline, CDR1 is SNHLY and CDR2 is FYNNEI. CDR3 loop: CASSTTPNEKLFF. The CDR3 DNA reads TGTGCCAGCAGTACGACACCTAATGAAAAACTGTTTTTT. Drawing the rest from reference TRBV2 and TRBJ1-4, the complete variable domain is EPEVTQTPSHQVTQMGQEVILRCVPISNHLYFYWYRQILGQKVEFLVSFYNNEISEKSEIFDDQFSVERPDGSNFTLKIRSTKLEDSAMYFCASSTTPNEKLFFGSGTQLSVL.

This clone showed up just once. J is TRBJ2-5 and V is TRBV12-3 or TRBV12-4; D is unclear. This CDR3 contains 13 residues. V was clipped by 8 bases and J by 4 bases, with 14 bases between them. In DNA, the CDR3 is TGTGCCAGCTACAAGGGTGGGTCAGAGACCCAGTACTTC. It codes for CASYKGGSETQYF.

This chain joins TRBV28 and TRBJ2-2; TRBD1 aligns across 9 bases. This CDR3 region has 15 residues. The trim removed 6 bases at V and 4 bases at J, leaving 6 bases unmatched. Germline V gene data show CDR1 as MDHEN and CDR2 as SYDVKM. Here the CDR3 DNA reads TGTGCCAGCAGGGATACAGGGGGCGGCACCGGGGAGCTGTTTTTT. This gives the protein CASRDTGGGTGELFF.

CDR3: CASSAGLHFTDTQYF. As DNA, the CDR3 is TGTGCCAGCAGCGCGGGACTCCACTTCACAGATACGCAGTATTTT. This chain connects TRBV6-5 to TRBJ2-3; TRBD2 is a possible D gene (6 bases). Germline loops: CDR1 MNHEY, CDR2 SVGAGI. The CDR3 consists of 15 residues. The germline V and J ends were trimmed by 6 bases and 2 bases, with 15 bases remaining between them.

The chain combines TRBV10-3 with TRBJ2-7, with D perhaps TRBD1 or TRBD2 (5 bases each). The CDR3 covers 16 residues. Germline CDR1 ENHRY, CDR2 SYGVKD. V lost 5 bases, J lost 3 bases, and 20 bases lay in between. The CDR3 here is CAISTNRDVVHYEQYF. DNA for the CDR3: TGTGCCATCAGTACCAACCGGGACGTGGTCCACTACGAGCAGTACTTC.

The chain combines TRBV6-5 with TRBJ2-7, with D possibly matching TRBD1 (6 bases). Between the trimmed V and J ends, which lost 4 bases and 2 bases, there was a span of 18 bases. From germline, CDR1 is MNHEY and CDR2 SVGAGI. The CDR3 covers 16 residues. This chain's CDR3 is CASSLGQSPIPYEQYF. The CDR3 DNA is TGTGCCAGCAGTTTAGGACAGAGCCCTATCCCCTACGAGCAGTACTTC.

The chain employs TRBV2 and TRBJ1-6; maybe TRBD1 (5 bases). Deletions cut 6 bases from V and 9 bases from J, with 9 bases between. Per the germline V gene, CDR1 is SNHLY and CDR2 is FYNNEI. This CDR3 is built from 12 residues. Here the CDR3 DNA reads TGTGCCAGCAGCAAGGACATTTCACCCCTCCACTTT. This encodes CASSKDISPLHF.

The J gene is TRBJ1-1, the V gene TRBV5-5; 9 nucleotides align to TRBD1. Trimming cost V 1 base and J 9 bases; bases outside gene matches: 4. CDR1 and CDR2 from the germline V gene are SGHKS and YYEKEE (reference sequence). The CDR3 is made up of 13 amino acids. CDR3 nucleotides: TGTGCCAGCAGCTTGAGGGACAGGGCTCAAGCTTTCTTT. Its protein product is CASSLRDRAQAFF.

Here the CDR3 DNA reads TGCGCCAGCAGCTTACAGGGGGCAAACTACGAGCAGTACTTC. Translated, it gives CASSLQGANYEQYF. V and J are TRBV5-1 and TRBJ2-7, with TRBD1 matching over 9 bases. CDR3 length: 14 residues. V lost 2 bases and J lost 3; bases outside the gene matches: 3. Germline V gene sequence: CDR1 SGHRS, CDR2 YFSETQ.

The J gene is TRBJ1-5, the V gene TRBV7-8, with 7 bases matching TRBD1. CDR3 length equals 14 residues. Germline CDR1 SGHVS, CDR2 FQNEAQ. V was pared by 8 bases and J by 7 bases, with 11 bases of the junction left unmatched. The CDR3 sequence: CASGPYRGSQPQHF. The CDR3, as DNA: TGTGCCAGCGGTCCATACAGGGGTAGCCAGCCCCAGCATTTT. Full variable domain (remainder filled in from reference TRBV7-8 and TRBJ1-5): GAGVSQSPRYKVAKRGQDVALRCDPISGHVSLFWYQQALGQGPEFLTYFQNEAQLDKSGLPSDRFFAERPEGSVSTLKIQRTQQEDSAVYLCASGPYRGSQPQHFGDGTRLSIL.

The V and J genes are TRBV9 and TRBJ2-2; 10 bases align to TRBD2. The CDR3 runs to 15 residues. Germline CDR1 reads SGDLS; CDR2 reads YYNGEE. The V gene end was trimmed by 3 bases and the J gene end by 4 bases; junction bases not matched to a gene: 3. The CDR3 spells CASSERLAGTGELFF. The CDR3, as DNA: TGTGCCAGCAGCGAGAGACTAGCGGGCACCGGGGAGCTGTTTTTT.